Below, 20 T cell receptor beta chains from the same sample are listed, as sequenced in a study of shared clonotypes between healthy human individuals. Data came from immunoSEQ multiplex PCR; TCRdb stores just in-frame clones and leaves some out. The data contain millions of clones, more than 90% of them singletons. Sequenced material: naive CD4+ T cells sorted from blood. The subset is: CD45RA+ positively selected. All receptors derive from a man in his late teens or twenties in good health.

With respect to this clone: Within the sample, other DNA sequences also encode this same CDR3. The chain combines TRBV5-1 with TRBJ1-2, with D possibly matching TRBD1 (6 bases). From germline, CDR1 is SGHRS and CDR2 YFSETQ. The CDR3 consists of 12 residues. Deletions cut 4 bases from V and 6 bases from J, with 10 bases between. CDR3 protein: CASSPTGNGYTF. Here the CDR3 DNA reads TGCGCCAGCAGCCCTACAGGGAATGGCTACACCTTC.

The rearrangement joins TRBV5-4 to TRBJ2-5; D is unclear. The CDR3 has 15 residues. Between the trimmed V and J ends, which lost 4 bases and 5 bases, there was a span of 18 bases. Germline assignment: CDR1 SGHNT and CDR2 YYREEE (reference sequence). CDR3 loop: CASSPQTLNGETQYF. The CDR3 bases are TGTGCCAGCAGCCCCCAAACATTAAACGGGGAGACCCAGTACTTC.

The rearrangement uses TRBV7-8 and TRBJ1-1; the D gene is possibly TRBD1 (5 bases). The CDR3 spans 13 residues. CDR1 SGHVS and CDR2 FQNEAQ come from the germline V gene. V gave up 1 base and J gave up 8 bases, with 11 bases separating them. CDR3 DNA sequence: TGTGCCAGCAGCTTAGTTGCAGGGATAGAAGCTTTCTTT. This gives the protein CASSLVAGIEAFF.

This chain links TRBV21-1 with TRBJ2-7; the D call in the table, TRBD2, was not verified against the DNA. TRBV21-1 constitutes a pseudogene. The CDR3 runs 16 residues. The CDR3 region is CASRPRGRERLYEQYF. The CDR3 DNA is TGTGCCAGCAGACCAAGGGGTCGGGAGAGACTCTACGAGCAGTACTTC.

This clone was seen just once. CDR3 nucleotides: TGTGCCAGCAGCTCCAATCCGACTAGCGGGGGGGCTACGCAGTATTTT. Translation: CASSSNPTSGGATQYF. The chain recombines TRBV11-2 with TRBJ2-3; 14 bases map to TRBD2. The J segment lost 8 bases and the V segment lost 4 bases, leaving 8 bases of the junction unmatched. This CDR3 has 16 amino acids. Germline CDR1 SGHAT, CDR2 FQNNGV.

The chain recombines TRBV5-4 with TRBJ1-1, with a possible D match to TRBD1 (6 bases). CDR1 SGHNT and CDR2 YYREEE come from the germline V gene (reference sequence). The CDR3 has 15 amino acids. Trimming took off 3 bases at V and 1 base at J, with 13 bases between the two ends. CDR3 residues: CASSSRGGGNTEAFF. For the CDR3, the DNA is TGTGCCAGCAGCTCCCGGGGAGGGGGGAACACTGAAGCTTTCTTT.

This sequence joins TRBV9 and TRBJ1-6; TRBD1 matches at 9 bases. Per the germline V gene, CDR1 is SGDLS and CDR2 is YYNGEE. V lost 3 bases to trimming and J lost 8 bases; unmatched junction nucleotides: 6. The CDR3 loop spans 15 amino acids. This CDR3 is CASSASGTGHSPLHF. Here the CDR3 DNA reads TGTGCCAGCAGCGCCTCCGGGACAGGGCATTCACCCCTCCACTTT. Full variable domain (missing parts from reference TRBV9 and TRBJ1-6): DSGVTQTPKHLITATGQRVTLRCSPRSGDLSVYWYQQSLDQGLQFLIQYYNGEERAKGNILERFSAQQFPDLHSELNLSSLELGDSALYFCASSASGTGHSPLHFGNGTRLTVT.

The chain couples TRBV18 to TRBJ2-3; maybe TRBD2 (5 bases). Germline CDR1 and CDR2: KGHSH and LQKENI. V was clipped by 6 bases and J by 5 bases, with 18 bases between them. This CDR3 region has 15 residues. CDR3 nucleotide sequence: TGTGCCAGCTCTGACCAGTTGGCGGGTGGAGATACGCAGTATTTT. Protein product: CASSDQLAGGDTQYF.

The chain is built from TRBV6-1 and TRBJ1-6, with a weak D call TRBD1 (5 bases). Per the germline V gene, CDR1 is MNHNS and CDR2 is SASEGT. There are 15 residues in the CDR3. Trimming left V 1 base short and J 10 bases short, with 14 bases between. The CDR3 protein is CASSEGGSLRSPLHF. Written as DNA, the CDR3 is TGTGCCAGCAGTGAAGGGGGCAGTCTTAGGTCACCCCTCCACTTT.

The rearrangement links TRBV9 to TRBJ2-2, with D maybe TRBD1 (5 bases). CDR1 is SGDLS, CDR2 YYNGEE, per germline. The CDR3 has 15 residues. With 2 bases removed from V and 0 bases from J, the gap between germline ends came to 8 bases. The CDR3 reads CASSVLDTNTGELFF. The CDR3 DNA is TGTGCCAGCAGCGTTCTGGACACGAACACCGGGGAGCTGTTTTTT.

This sequence joins TRBV30 and TRBJ2-6, with 8 bases fitting TRBD1. The CDR3 is 23 amino acids. The germline gives CDR1 GTSNPN, CDR2 SVGIG (reference sequence). The V gene end was trimmed by 2 bases and the J gene end by 2 bases; junction bases not matched to a gene: 26. The CDR3 nucleotides read TGTGCCTGGAGTCCCTACGGTGGAAGTGGACAGGGAGTAGTGGGAACTGGGGCCAACGTCCTGACTTTC. It translates to CAWSPYGGSGQGVVGTGANVLTF. Filled out from reference TRBV30 and TRBJ2-6, the complete variable domain reads SQTIHQWPATLVQPVGSPLSLECTVEGTSNPNLYWYRQAAGRGLQLLFYSVGIGQISSEVPQNLSASRPQDRQFILSSKKLLLSDSGFYLCAWSPYGGSGQGVVGTGANVLTFGAGSRLTVL.

The rearrangement joins TRBV30 to TRBJ1-1; 10 bases align to TRBD1. The germline CDR1 and CDR2 sequences are GTSNPN and SVGIG (reference sequence). The CDR3 extends over 13 amino acids. Trimming at V came to 2 bases and at J to 6 bases, leaving 3 bases not matched to a gene. CDR3 nucleotide sequence: TGTGCCTGGAGTAGACAGGGGGCCCCTGAAGCTTTCTTT. This translates into CAWSRQGAPEAFF.

CDR3 coding DNA: TGTGCCACCGCCCTGGACGGGGTTTCTGGGGGCTACACCTTC. This codes for CATALDGVSGGYTF. J is TRBJ1-2 and V is TRBV2; D call uncertain. Per germline, CDR1 SNHLY and CDR2 FYNNEI. Trimming removed 10 bases from V and 8 bases from J, with 23 bases in between. The CDR3 runs 14 residues.

The chain has TRBV19 and TRBJ1-5; 8 bases map to TRBD1. The CDR3 length is 16 residues. The J segment lost 3 bases and the V segment lost 6 bases, leaving 10 bases of the junction unmatched. Germline V gives CDR1 LNHDA, CDR2 SQIVND (reference sequence). CDR3 region: CASRPIDRGDNQPQHF. In DNA, the CDR3 is TGTGCCAGTAGACCTATCGACAGGGGTGACAATCAGCCCCAGCATTTT.

The rearrangement links TRBV4-1 to TRBJ1-4; D is uncertain. The germline V gene encodes CDR1 MGHRA and CDR2 YSYEKL. Trimming removed 1 base at V and 5 bases at J, with 11 bases between. CDR3 size: 15 residues. The CDR3 DNA is TGCGCCAGCAGCCAAGTCGGGGTTGGGAATGAAAAACTGTTTTTT. The encoded protein is CASSQVGVGNEKLFF.

Only a few counts were recorded for this clone. Here the CDR3 DNA reads TGTGCCAGCAGCTTATGGTCAGCCGACACCGGGGAGCTGTTTTTT. Amino acids: CASSLWSADTGELFF. The chain has TRBV11-2 and TRBJ2-2; D ambiguous. The CDR3 covers 15 residues. Germline CDR1 is SGHAT and CDR2 is FQNNGV. V shed 2 bases and J shed 3 bases, with 10 bases lying between them.

The V gene is TRBV9, the J gene TRBJ2-2, with 7 bases aligning to TRBD2. Germline CDR1 and CDR2: SGDLS and YYNGEE. The CDR3 runs 15 residues. J was trimmed by 4 bases and V by 0 bases; bases with no gene match: 3. As DNA, the CDR3 is TGTGCCAGCAGCGTAGGCGGGAGTACCACCGGGGAGCTGTTTTTT. Amino acid sequence: CASSVGGSTTGELFF. Supplemented by reference TRBV9 and TRBJ2-2, the full variable domain reads DSGVTQTPKHLITATGQRVTLRCSPRSGDLSVYWYQQSLDQGLQFLIQYYNGEERAKGNILERFSAQQFPDLHSELNLSSLELGDSALYFCASSVGGSTTGELFFGEGSRLTVL.

This chain connects TRBV27 to TRBJ1-5, with 7 bases lining up with TRBD1. This CDR3 contains 15 residues. Germline V lookup: CDR1 MNHEY, CDR2 SMNVEV (reference sequence). Trimming removed 4 bases from V and 4 bases from J; junction bases left unmatched: 7. CDR3 loop: CASSSRGRENQPQHF. CDR3 coding DNA: TGTGCCAGCAGTTCTAGGGGGCGGGAGAATCAGCCCCAGCATTTT.

The chain has TRBV6-1 and TRBJ1-4, with 7 bases aligning to TRBD1. Germline CDR1 reads MNHNS; CDR2 reads SASEGT. Losses at the gene ends were 3 bases for V and 6 bases for J; bases not matched to a gene: 7. The CDR3 runs 15 residues. The CDR3 is CASSDPGQTDEKLFF. The CDR3 DNA reads as TGTGCCAGCAGTGATCCGGGACAGACGGATGAAAAACTGTTTTTT.

The CDR3 nucleotides are TGCGCCAGCAGCTTGGCGGCTAGCCGGTACCAAGAGACCCAGTACTTC. It is translated as CASSLAASRYQETQYF. The chain combines TRBV5-1 with TRBJ2-5, with D possibly being TRBD2 (5 bases). The CDR3 contains 16 residues. Trimming left V 0 bases short and J 0 bases short, with 12 bases between. CDR1 SGHRS and CDR2 YFSETQ come from the germline V gene.